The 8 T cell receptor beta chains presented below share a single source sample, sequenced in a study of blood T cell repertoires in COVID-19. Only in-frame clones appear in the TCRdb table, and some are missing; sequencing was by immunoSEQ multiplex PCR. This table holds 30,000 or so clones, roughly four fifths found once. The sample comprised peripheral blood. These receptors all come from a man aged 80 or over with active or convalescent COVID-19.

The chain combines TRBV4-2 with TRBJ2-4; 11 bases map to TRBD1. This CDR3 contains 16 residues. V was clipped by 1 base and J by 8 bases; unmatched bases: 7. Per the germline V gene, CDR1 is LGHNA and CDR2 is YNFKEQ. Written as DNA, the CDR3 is TGTGCCAGCAGCCAAGGGGTAGGACAGGGGGCGGACATTCAGTACTTC. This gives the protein CASSQGVGQGADIQYF.

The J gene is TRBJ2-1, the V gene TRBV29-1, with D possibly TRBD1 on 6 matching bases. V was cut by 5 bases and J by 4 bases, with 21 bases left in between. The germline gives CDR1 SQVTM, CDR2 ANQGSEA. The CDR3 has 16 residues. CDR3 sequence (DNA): TGCAGCGTTCGACAAGGGGGAATCGGGCTTTACAATGAGCAGTTCTTC. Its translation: CSVRQGGIGLYNEQFF.

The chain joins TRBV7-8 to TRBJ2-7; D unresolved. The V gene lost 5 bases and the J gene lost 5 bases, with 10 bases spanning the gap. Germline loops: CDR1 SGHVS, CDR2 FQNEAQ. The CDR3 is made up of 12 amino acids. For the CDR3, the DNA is TGTGCCAGCAGCAAGACTCCTCACGAGCAGTACTTC. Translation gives CASSKTPHEQYF.

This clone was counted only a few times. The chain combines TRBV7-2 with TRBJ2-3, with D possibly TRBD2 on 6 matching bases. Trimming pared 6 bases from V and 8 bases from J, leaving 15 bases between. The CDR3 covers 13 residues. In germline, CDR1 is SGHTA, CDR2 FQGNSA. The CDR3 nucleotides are TGTGCCAGCAGTTCCGGACCCGGGGGTACGCAGTATTTT. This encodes CASSSGPGGTQYF.

CDR3 in amino acids: CASSRGYNEQFF. The CDR3 DNA follows: TGTGCCAGCAGCCGGGGGTACAATGAGCAGTTCTTC. V usage is TRBV5-8 and J usage is TRBJ2-1; tentative D call: TRBD2 (6 bases). The CDR3 spans 12 residues. Germline CDR1 is SGHTS and CDR2 is YDEGEE. Trimming removed 4 bases at V and 4 bases at J, with 6 bases between.

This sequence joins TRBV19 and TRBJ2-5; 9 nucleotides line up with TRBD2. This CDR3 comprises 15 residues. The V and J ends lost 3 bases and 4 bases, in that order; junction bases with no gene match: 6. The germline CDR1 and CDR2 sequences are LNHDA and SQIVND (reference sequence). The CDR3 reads CASSMEGSGRETQYF. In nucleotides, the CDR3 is TGTGCCAGTAGTATGGAAGGTAGCGGGAGAGAGACCCAGTACTTC. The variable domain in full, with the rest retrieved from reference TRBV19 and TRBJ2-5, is DGGITQSPKYLFRKEGQNVTLSCEQNLNHDAMYWYRQDPGQGLRLIYYSQIVNDFQKGDIAEGYSVSREKKESFPLTVTSAQKNPTAFYLCASSMEGSGRETQYFGPGTRLLVL.

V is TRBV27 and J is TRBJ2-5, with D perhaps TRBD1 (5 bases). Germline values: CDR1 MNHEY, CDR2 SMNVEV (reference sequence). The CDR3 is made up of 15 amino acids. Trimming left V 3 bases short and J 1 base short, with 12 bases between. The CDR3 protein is CASSFSSRGQETQYF. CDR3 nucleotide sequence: TGTGCCAGCAGTTTTTCTTCTAGGGGCCAAGAGACCCAGTACTTC.

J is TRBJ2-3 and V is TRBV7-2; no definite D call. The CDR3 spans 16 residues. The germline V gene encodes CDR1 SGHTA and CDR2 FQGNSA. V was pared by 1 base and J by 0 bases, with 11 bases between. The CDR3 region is CASSLGAKRSTDTQYF. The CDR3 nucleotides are TGTGCCAGCAGCTTAGGCGCTAAGCGAAGCACAGATACGCAGTATTTT.